This T cell receptor beta chain was profiled in a study of blood T cell repertoires in COVID-19. Study in general: Whether acute or convalescent, the COVID-19 samples came from the United States, Italy and Spain. PBMCs, B-cell-depleted T cells, or T cells were the source of the cDNA or gDNA that made up the material.

Germline CDR1 is SGHTA and CDR2 is FQGTGA. This CDR3 region has 16 residues. With V trimmed by 2 bases and J by 3 bases, 7 bases remained unmatched. As originally analysed: Reference gene primer amplification yielded estimated nucleated cell counts. The data were produced by immunoSEQ multiplex PCR, yet TCRdb's version contains in-frame clones alone and is incomplete. That table supplies the V and J calls and clone size; D and trimming were determined from the DNA. Of 310,000 or so clones in the sample, approximately 82% were seen once. The rearrangement links TRBV7-3 to TRBJ2-3; 8 bases are shared with TRBD2. The receptor was derived from a woman aged 50 to 60 with acute or convalescent COVID-19. The material sequenced was peripheral blood. The CDR3 here is CASSLRAGVSTDTQYF. As DNA, the CDR3 is TGTGCCAGCAGCTTACGAGCGGGAGTATCGACAGATACGCAGTATTTT.